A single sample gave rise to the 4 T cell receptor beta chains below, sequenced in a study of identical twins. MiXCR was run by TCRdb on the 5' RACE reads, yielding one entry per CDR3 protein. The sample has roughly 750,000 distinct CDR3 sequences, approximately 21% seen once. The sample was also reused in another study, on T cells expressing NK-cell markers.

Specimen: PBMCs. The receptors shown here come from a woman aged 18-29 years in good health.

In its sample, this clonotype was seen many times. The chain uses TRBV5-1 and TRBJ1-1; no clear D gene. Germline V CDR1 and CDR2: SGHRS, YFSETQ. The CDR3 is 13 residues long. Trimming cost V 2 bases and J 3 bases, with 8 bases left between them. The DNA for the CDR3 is TGCGCCAGCAGCTTTCAGGTTGACACTGAAGCTTTCTTT. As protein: CASSFQVDTEAFF.

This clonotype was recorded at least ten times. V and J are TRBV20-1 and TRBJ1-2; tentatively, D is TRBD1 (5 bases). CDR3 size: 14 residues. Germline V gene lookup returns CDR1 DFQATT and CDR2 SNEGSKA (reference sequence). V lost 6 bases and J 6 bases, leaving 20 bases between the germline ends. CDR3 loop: CSAPRPQGGHGYTF. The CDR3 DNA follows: TGCAGTGCGCCCCGGCCCCAGGGAGGGCATGGCTACACCTTC.

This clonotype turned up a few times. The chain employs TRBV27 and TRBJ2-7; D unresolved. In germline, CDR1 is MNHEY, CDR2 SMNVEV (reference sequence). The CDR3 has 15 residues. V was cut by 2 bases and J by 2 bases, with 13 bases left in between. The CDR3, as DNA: TGTGCCAGCAGTTTAAGATGGGGTTCGGCCTACGAGCAGTACTTC. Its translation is CASSLRWGSAYEQYF.

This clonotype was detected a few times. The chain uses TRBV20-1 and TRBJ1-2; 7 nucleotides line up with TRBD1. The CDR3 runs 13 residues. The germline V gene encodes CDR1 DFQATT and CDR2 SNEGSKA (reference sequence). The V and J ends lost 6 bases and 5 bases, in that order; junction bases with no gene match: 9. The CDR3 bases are TGCAGTGCACATTCCGGGACAGCTTATGGCTACACCTTC. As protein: CSAHSGTAYGYTF.